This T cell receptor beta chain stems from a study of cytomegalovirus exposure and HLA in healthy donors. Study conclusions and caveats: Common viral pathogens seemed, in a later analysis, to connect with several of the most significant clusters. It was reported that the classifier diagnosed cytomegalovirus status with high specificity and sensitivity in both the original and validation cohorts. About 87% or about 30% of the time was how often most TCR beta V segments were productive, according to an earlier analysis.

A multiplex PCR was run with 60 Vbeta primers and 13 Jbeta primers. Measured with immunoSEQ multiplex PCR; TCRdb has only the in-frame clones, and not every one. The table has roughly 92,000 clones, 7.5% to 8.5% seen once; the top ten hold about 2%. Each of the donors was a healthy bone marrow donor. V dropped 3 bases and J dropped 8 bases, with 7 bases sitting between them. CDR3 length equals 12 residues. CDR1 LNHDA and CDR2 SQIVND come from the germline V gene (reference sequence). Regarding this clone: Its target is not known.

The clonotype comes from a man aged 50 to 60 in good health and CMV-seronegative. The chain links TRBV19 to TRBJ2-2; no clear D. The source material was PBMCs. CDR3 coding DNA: TGTGCCAGTAGTATTGGCGGAGGGGAGCTGTTTTTT. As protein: CASSIGGGELFF.